The entry below describes one T cell receptor (beta chain). This table comes from immunoSEQ multiplex PCR, and its TCRdb copy is limited to in-frame clones, with some not included. The sample yields 10,000 to 13,000 clones, roughly 94% seen once. The CDR3 covers 14 residues. The trim removed 0 bases at V and 9 bases at J, leaving 4 bases unmatched. Germline V gives CDR1 MGHDK, CDR2 SYGVNS. This entry is derived from a study of technical replicates of blood from several donors. This TCR was recovered from a human donor in good health. The sample comprised PBMCs. The chain recombines TRBV25-1 with TRBJ2-5; the match to TRBD2 covers 10 bases. The CDR3 region has the DNA TGTGCCAGCAGTGAATATCTAGCGGGAGTGGCCCAGTACTTC. It codes for CASSEYLAGVAQYF.